This T cell receptor beta chain was found in a study of blood T cell repertoires in COVID-19. Clones were read by immunoSEQ multiplex PCR, and TCRdb kept only the in-frame ones, dropping some. This sample has roughly 400,000 clones, with more than 75% found just once. Seattle participants joined during active infection and were tracked over time. This CDR3 is 13 amino acids long. Trimming cost V 7 bases and J 2 bases, with 11 bases left between them. CDR1 is ENHRY, CDR2 SYGVKD, per germline. Material for sequencing was peripheral blood. V and J are TRBV10-3 and TRBJ1-2; weak D call: TRBD1 (5 bases). This receptor was obtained from an older woman with COVID-19, enrolled during active disease. This chain's CDR3 is CAITERQNYGYTF. As DNA, the CDR3 is TGTGCCATCACCGAAAGACAGAACTATGGCTACACCTTC.